What follows is one T cell receptor beta chain and its context. Antigen specificity is unknown. The record originates from a study of metastatic and nonmetastatic thyroid tumors. Regarding the study as a whole: A significant increase in TCR beta diversity was reportedly seen in malignant thyroid tumors relative to benign nodules, in blood and tumor.

TCRdb reanalyzed the PCR reads with MiXCR. Of some 8,500 clones in the sample, roughly 35% were seen once. Thyroid surgery had not been preceded by any treatment in any patient. Sequencing was done on a sample of tumor tissue. This receptor was taken from a female donor with papillary thyroid cancer or a benign thyroid nodule (not recorded which). Some clones in this sample may be carry-over from other donors' samples.

CDR3 DNA sequence: TGTGCCAGCACCCAATCCCGGGACAGCCACGAGCAGTACTTC. Its translation is CASTQSRDSHEQYF. The chain uses TRBV27 and TRBJ2-7; 7 nucleotides line up with TRBD1. CDR1 MNHEY and CDR2 SMNVEV come from the germline V gene (reference sequence). The CDR3 length is 14 residues. V trimming: 7 bases; J trimming: 5 bases; junction bases outside the gene matches: 11.